The 29 T cell receptor beta chains listed next were all sequenced from one sample in a study of cytomegalovirus exposure and HLA in healthy donors. Primers: 60 Vbeta forward and 13 Jbeta reverse. Method: immunoSEQ multiplex PCR; TCRdb's copy keeps in-frame clones and lacks some. The table records about 93,000 clones, 65% of them present only once. Sequenced: PBMCs. These receptors came from a boy younger than 18 in good health and CMV-seropositive.

The chain links TRBV7-9 to TRBJ2-5, with 7 bases fitting TRBD1. The CDR3 is made up of 15 amino acids. Trimming cost V 1 base and J 5 bases; bases outside gene matches: 7. Germline CDR1 reads SEHNR; CDR2 reads FQNEAQ (reference sequence). The CDR3 spells CASSLGGQSRETQYF. The CDR3, as DNA: TGTGCCAGCAGCTTAGGGGGACAGTCACGGGAGACCCAGTACTTC.

V and J are TRBV18 and TRBJ1-1, with 12 bases aligning to TRBD1. CDR1 and CDR2 from the germline V gene are KGHSH and LQKENI. The CDR3 totals 16 residues. The V segment lost 3 bases and the J segment 5 bases; nucleotides outside the gene matches: 7. In DNA form, the CDR3 reads TGTGCCAGCTCACCTGCCGGGACAGGGGGCAGTACTGAAGCTTTCTTT. This translates into CASSPAGTGGSTEAFF.

This clone was observed a few times. The V call is TRBV7-3, the J call TRBJ2-6; D gene uncertain. The CDR3 runs 19 residues. CDR1 is SGHTA and CDR2 is FQGTGA in the germline V gene. Between the trimmed V and J ends, which lost 1 base and 1 base, there was a span of 17 bases. This CDR3 is CASSLNVNIPRSGANVLTF. DNA of the CDR3: TGTGCCAGCAGCTTAAACGTTAACATCCCGAGGTCTGGGGCCAACGTCCTGACTTTC.

This chain uses TRBV6-1 with TRBJ2-5; 9 positions match TRBD1. V trimming: 4 bases; J trimming: 5 bases; junction bases outside the gene matches: 11. From germline, CDR1 is MNHNS and CDR2 SASEGT. The CDR3 length is 16 residues. The CDR3 region is CASSVKPDRGLETQYF. CDR3 nucleotides: TGTGCCAGCAGTGTTAAACCCGACAGGGGGTTGGAGACCCAGTACTTC.

The rearrangement joins TRBV18 to TRBJ1-1; D not resolved. The germline CDR1 and CDR2 sequences are KGHSH and LQKENI. Trimming pared 8 bases from V and 1 base from J, leaving 11 bases between. There are 13 residues in the CDR3. The DNA for the CDR3 is TGTGCCAGCACATTAGCAAAGAACACTGAAGCTTTCTTT. This sequence encodes CASTLAKNTEAFF.

This clone was picked up one time. The rearrangement links TRBV19 to TRBJ1-2, with D maybe TRBD1 (6 bases). V lost 4 bases to trimming and J lost 7 bases, with 10 bases between them. The CDR3 loop spans 12 amino acids. Germline CDR1 is LNHDA and CDR2 is SQIVND (reference sequence). The CDR3: CASSTGVGGYTF. Written as DNA, the CDR3 is TGTGCCAGTAGTACAGGGGTTGGTGGCTACACCTTC.

This chain joins TRBV6-1 and TRBJ2-1; tentatively, D is TRBD1 (6 bases). Germline loops: CDR1 MNHNS, CDR2 SASEGT. The CDR3 covers 14 residues. V gave up 6 bases and J gave up 5 bases, with 14 bases separating them. CDR3 sequence: CASRRDMLHNEQFF. The CDR3 nucleotides are TGTGCCAGCAGGAGGGACATGCTCCACAATGAGCAGTTCTTC.

For this clone: At one of its ends the junction is not consistent with the germline gene, which may arise from a read error. The V and J genes are TRBV20-1 and TRBJ1-2; the match to TRBD1 covers 8 bases. From germline, CDR1 is DFQATT and CDR2 SNEGSKA (reference sequence). The CDR3 runs to 11 residues. For the CDR3, the DNA is TGCAGTGCTCTGGACAGGGTCGGCTACCCCTTC. This encodes CSALDRVGYPF.

The chain carries TRBV25-1 and TRBJ2-7, with a weak D call TRBD1 (5 bases). Deletions cut 4 bases from V and 5 bases from J, with 12 bases between. Germline-derived CDR1 and CDR2 are MGHDK and SYGVNS. The CDR3 extends over 13 amino acids. CDR3: CASSVPGYNEQYF. In DNA, the CDR3 is TGTGCCAGCAGTGTCCCAGGGTATAACGAGCAGTACTTC.

The gene calls are TRBV30 and TRBJ2-7; 7 bases map to TRBD2. J was trimmed by 3 bases and V by 4 bases; bases with no gene match: 9. The CDR3 covers 14 residues. Looked up from germline, CDR1 is GTSNPN and CDR2 is SVGIG (reference sequence). The DNA of the CDR3 is TGTGCCTGGAATCTGGGACTATCCTACTACGAGCAGTACTTC. Translated, it gives CAWNLGLSYYEQYF.

The V call is TRBV7-2, the J call TRBJ2-7; the match to TRBD2 covers 7 bases. Looked up from germline, CDR1 is SGHTA and CDR2 is FQGNSA. The CDR3 has 15 residues. V lost 0 bases and J lost 5; bases outside the gene matches: 7. This CDR3 is CASSLAPGTTHEQYF. The DNA for the CDR3 is TGTGCCAGCAGCTTAGCCCCCGGGACTACCCACGAGCAGTACTTC. Variable domain in full (rest from reference TRBV7-2 and TRBJ2-7): GAGVSQSPSNKVTEKGKDVELRCDPISGHTALYWYRQSLGQGLEFLIYFQGNSAPDKSGLPSDRFSAERTGGSVSTLTIQRTQQEDSAVYLCASSLAPGTTHEQYFGPGTRLTVT.

This chain joins TRBV7-7 and TRBJ2-1; TRBD2 agrees at 8 bases. Germline loops: CDR1 SSHAT, CDR2 FNYEAQ (reference sequence). This CDR3 has 15 amino acids. V shed 5 bases and J 6 bases; nucleotides not matched to a gene: 9. The CDR3 nucleotides are TGTGCCAGCAGCCTCGGGACTAGTCCCGGCAATGAGCAGTTCTTC. Encoded protein: CASSLGTSPGNEQFF.

The chain is built from TRBV30 and TRBJ1-2; D ambiguous. The CDR3 consists of 12 residues. With 0 bases removed from V and 8 bases from J, the gap between germline ends came to 10 bases. CDR1 GTSNPN and CDR2 SVGIG come from the germline V gene (reference sequence). The CDR3 coding sequence is TGTGCCTGGAGTGTAAACGGGGAAGGCTACACCTTC. This sequence encodes CAWSVNGEGYTF.

V usage is TRBV7-3 and J usage is TRBJ2-1; no clear D gene. V was clipped by 3 bases and J by 9 bases, with 15 bases between them. The CDR3 is 14 amino acids. Looked up from germline, CDR1 is SGHTA and CDR2 is FQGTGA. The CDR3 loop reads CASSLTDRLGEQFF. The CDR3 DNA reads TGTGCCAGCAGCTTGACCGACCGACTGGGTGAGCAGTTCTTC.

The chain carries TRBV5-1 and TRBJ2-2; 10 bases are a match to TRBD1. From germline, CDR1 is SGHRS and CDR2 YFSETQ. V dropped 2 bases and J dropped 6; count of bases not matched to a gene: 7. The CDR3 has 16 amino acids. This CDR3 reads CASSFQGQGPAGELFF. The CDR3 nucleotides are TGCGCCAGCAGCTTTCAGGGACAGGGGCCCGCCGGGGAGCTGTTTTTT.

The rearrangement uses TRBV29-1 and TRBJ2-2; no clear D gene. Trimming left V 5 bases short and J 6 bases short, with 22 bases between. Germline lookup yields CDR1 SQVTM and CDR2 ANQGSEA. The CDR3 has 16 amino acids. The CDR3 loop is CSVSQSSEAHPGELFF. The CDR3 DNA sequence: TGCAGCGTTTCCCAATCCAGCGAGGCGCACCCCGGGGAGCTGTTTTTT.

This clone has just a few counts. The V gene is TRBV5-1, the J gene TRBJ2-5; D might be TRBD1 (5 bases). The V end lost 0 bases, the J end lost 5 bases, and 14 bases lay between the germline ends. The CDR3 is 15 residues long. Germline CDR1 SGHRS, CDR2 YFSETQ. The CDR3 protein is CASSLVGIQGETQYF. The CDR3, as DNA: TGCGCCAGCAGCTTGGTAGGGATTCAGGGCGAGACCCAGTACTTC.

V usage is TRBV9 and J usage is TRBJ1-4; TRBD1 agrees at 8 bases. CDR3 length equals 15 residues. V shed 3 bases, J shed 6 bases, and the junction held 7 bases outside the gene matches. CDR1 is SGDLS, CDR2 YYNGEE, per germline. The CDR3 reads CASSEDRAGDEKLFF. The CDR3 DNA reads as TGTGCCAGCAGCGAGGACAGGGCGGGGGATGAAAAACTGTTTTTT.

This clone was observed a handful of times. The chain is built from TRBV4-2 and TRBJ2-7, with 8 nucleotides matching TRBD1. Trimming removed 4 bases from V and 3 bases from J; junction bases left unmatched: 8. Germline loops: CDR1 LGHNA, CDR2 YNFKEQ. There are 15 residues in the CDR3. The CDR3 nucleotides read TGTGCCAGCAGCCCCCAGGGGACAGGTAGCTACGAGCAGTACTTC. Its protein is CASSPQGTGSYEQYF.

This clone was found a few times. The chain links TRBV27 to TRBJ1-5; D perhaps matches TRBD1 (6 bases). Trimming took off 5 bases at V and 7 bases at J, with 18 bases between the two ends. Germline CDR1 reads MNHEY; CDR2 reads SMNVEV (reference sequence). CDR3 length: 15 amino acids. The DNA of the CDR3 is TGTGCCAGCAGTCCGGGAGGGGGGGTCGGCCAGCCCCAGCATTTT. This gives the protein CASSPGGGVGQPQHF.

As for this clone: Other DNA sequences within the sample encode an identical CDR3. V usage is TRBV29-1 and J usage is TRBJ1-1, with 7 bases that match TRBD1. CDR1 is SQVTM and CDR2 is ANQGSEA in the germline V gene. The J segment lost 5 bases and the V segment lost 6 bases, leaving 9 bases of the junction unmatched. The CDR3 runs to 13 residues. The CDR3 protein is CSVFHRGGTEAFF. The CDR3 region has the DNA TGCAGCGTATTCCACAGGGGAGGTACTGAAGCTTTCTTT.

The J gene is TRBJ1-2, the V gene TRBV19, with D perhaps matching TRBD1 (6 bases). Trimming stripped 6 bases from V and 10 bases from J, with 21 bases between. The CDR3 is made up of 14 amino acids. Germline CDR1 is LNHDA and CDR2 is SQIVND (reference sequence). The CDR3 is CASRPEWTAGTYTF. CDR3 sequence (DNA): TGTGCCAGTAGGCCAGAATGGACAGCCGGTACCTACACCTTC. Using reference TRBV19 and TRBJ1-2 for the parts outside the CDR3, the full variable domain is DGGITQSPKYLFRKEGQNVTLSCEQNLNHDAMYWYRQDPGQGLRLIYYSQIVNDFQKGDIAEGYSVSREKKESFPLTVTSAQKNPTAFYLCASRPEWTAGTYTFGSGTRLTVV.

The V and J genes are TRBV29-1 and TRBJ2-5, with TRBD2 matching over 7 bases. Near its end, the DNA agrees better with TRBJ2-7, so the J call may be wrong. This CDR3 contains 12 residues. From germline, CDR1 is SQVTM and CDR2 ANQGSEA. In DNA form, the CDR3 reads TGCGTCTGGGCGGGAGCTCCTCGCGAGCAGTACTTC. Amino acids: CVWAGAPREQYF.

Only a few counts were recorded for this clone. This chain joins TRBV9 and TRBJ1-1; possibly TRBD1 for D (6 bases). V was cut by 4 bases and J by 6 bases, with 16 bases left in between. Germline CDR1 SGDLS, CDR2 YYNGEE. This CDR3 is 14 amino acids long. The CDR3 sequence: CASSTGTPNAEAFF. The CDR3 region has the DNA TGTGCCAGCAGCACCGGGACACCTAACGCTGAAGCTTTCTTT.

As concerns this clone: The germline gene is not matched at one end of the junction; a read error may be the cause. The gene calls are TRBV30 and TRBJ1-2; no definite D call. CDR1 is GTSNPN and CDR2 is SVGIG in the germline V gene (reference sequence). The CDR3 is made up of 14 amino acids. The CDR3 nucleotides read TGTGCCTGGGTCCGGGATGTTCGCGACTATGGCTACACCTTT. This codes for CAWVRDVRDYGYTF. The variable domain in full, completed from reference TRBV30 and TRBJ1-2, reads SQTIHQWPATLVQPVGSPLSLECTVEGTSNPNLYWYRQAAGRGLQLLFYSVGIGQISSEVPQNLSASRPQDRQFILSSKKLLLSDSGFYLCAWVRDVRDYGYTFGSGTRLTVV.

The V and J genes are TRBV29-1 and TRBJ2-1; 9 nucleotides align to TRBD1. The germline V gene encodes CDR1 SQVTM and CDR2 ANQGSEA. The CDR3 consists of 13 residues. Trimming cost V 8 bases and J 5 bases; bases outside gene matches: 7. The CDR3 protein is CSSGGQGHNEQFF. The CDR3 DNA sequence: TGCAGCTCGGGGGGACAGGGCCACAATGAGCAGTTCTTC.

This clone was recorded only once. The J gene is TRBJ1-4, the V gene TRBV7-9; D is unclear. The V gene's germline CDR1 is SEHNR and CDR2 FQNEAQ (reference sequence). Between the trimmed V and J ends, which lost 7 bases and 6 bases, there was a span of 12 bases. The CDR3 length is 13 residues. The CDR3 DNA is TGTGCCAGCAAGGACTGGGCGGATGAAAAACTGTTTTTT. It yields the protein CASKDWADEKLFF.

J is TRBJ2-1 and V is TRBV7-9; a possible D gene is TRBD2 (5 bases). Trimming stripped 8 bases from V and 9 bases from J, with 20 bases between. The length of the CDR3 is 14 residues. Germline CDR1 and CDR2: SEHNR and FQNEAQ (reference sequence). The CDR3: CASSMDWLSGEQFF. The CDR3 bases are TGTGCCAGCTCGATGGACTGGCTAAGCGGTGAGCAGTTCTTC.

The rearrangement links TRBV15 to TRBJ1-2; D is possibly TRBD1 (5 bases). Trimming shortened V by 0 bases and J by 8 bases, and 10 bases separated the two germline ends. The length of the CDR3 is 13 residues. Germline values: CDR1 LNHNV, CDR2 YYDKDF (reference sequence). DNA for the CDR3: TGTGCCACCAGCAGAGATCTAAGGGGAGGCTACACCTTC. The encoded protein is CATSRDLRGGYTF.